Presented here are 17 T cell receptor beta chains from one specimen sequenced in a study of patients and donors after allogeneic stem cell transplantation. Each CDR3 protein is one row after TCRdb ran MiXCR on the RT-PCR reads. The sample has over 400,000 distinct CDR3 sequences, roughly 16% seen once. The specimen sequenced was blood, either unsorted or a sorted T cell fraction (not recorded which). Source of these receptors: a human donor who was either an allogeneic HSCT recipient or a stem cell or donor lymphocyte infusion donor (not recorded which). It is not recorded whose cells these are; they may come from a transplant donor.

A few counts support this clonotype. The rearrangement uses TRBV6-5 and TRBJ2-3, with D perhaps matching TRBD1 or TRBD2 (5 bases each). The CDR3 covers 16 residues. V shed 0 bases and J shed 6 bases, with 16 bases lying between them. From germline, CDR1 is MNHEY and CDR2 SVGAGI. The DNA of the CDR3 is TGTGCCAGCAGTTACTCTCTAGCACTTAAGGGGGATACGCAGTATTTT. Encoded protein: CASSYSLALKGDTQYF.

CDR3 loop: CASKRAFSPIYEQYF. CDR3 in DNA: TGTGCCAGCAAACGGGCCTTCTCACCGATCTACGAGCAGTACTTC. The chain joins TRBV12-3 or TRBV12-4 to TRBJ2-7; D uncertain. V was pared by 7 bases and J by 3 bases, with 19 bases between. The CDR3 covers 15 residues.

V and J are TRBV6-1 and TRBJ1-3; 8 nucleotides align to TRBD1. Germline V gives CDR1 MNHNS, CDR2 SASEGT. The length of the CDR3 is 15 residues. The junction had 10 bases not matched to a gene; V was cut back by 10 bases and J by 2 bases. This CDR3 is CATQKDRVTGNTIYF. In nucleotides, the CDR3 is TGTGCCACCCAAAAGGACAGGGTGACTGGAAACACCATATATTTT.

The genes are TRBV5-6 and TRBJ2-3; 8 bases agree with TRBD2. CDR3 length equals 17 residues. V gave up 4 bases and J gave up 4 bases; unmatched junction bases: 14. Looked up from germline, CDR1 is SGHDT and CDR2 is YYEEEE. Written as DNA, the CDR3 is TGTGCCAGCAGCCCTCTAGGATACAGCGGGAGTGCAGATACGCAGTATTTT. Its translation is CASSPLGYSGSADTQYF.

The V and J genes are TRBV7-9 and TRBJ2-3; 7 positions match TRBD2. Germline lookup yields CDR1 SEHNR and CDR2 FQNEAQ (reference sequence). This CDR3 has 14 residues. V shed 5 bases, J shed 4 bases, and the junction held 6 bases outside the gene matches. CDR3 in amino acids: CASSPHGGSDTQYF. The CDR3 coding sequence is TGTGCCAGCAGCCCCCACGGGGGGTCAGATACGCAGTATTTT.

This chain connects TRBV5-1 to TRBJ2-5; 9 bases fit TRBD1. V trimming: 2 bases; J trimming: 5 bases; junction bases outside the gene matches: 7. This CDR3 contains 15 residues. CDR1 SGHRS and CDR2 YFSETQ come from the germline V gene. The CDR3 loop is CASSFNRGHGETQYF. In DNA form, the CDR3 reads TGCGCCAGCAGCTTTAACAGGGGGCATGGGGAGACCCAGTACTTC.

V usage is TRBV11-1 and J usage is TRBJ1-2; 8 nucleotides match TRBD1. After removal of 6 bases from V and 0 bases from J, the junction contained 21 bases not matched to a gene. CDR1 is SGHAT, CDR2 FQDESV, per germline (reference sequence). CDR3 size: 20 residues. The CDR3 sequence: CASRHLDRGQSRKPNYGYTF. The CDR3 region has the DNA TGTGCCAGCAGACACCTCGACAGGGGCCAGTCCCGGAAGCCTAACTATGGCTACACCTTC.

This clonotype was counted ten times or more. The chain uses TRBV7-8 and TRBJ1-4, with a weak D call TRBD1 (5 bases). CDR1 and CDR2 from the germline V gene are SGHVS and FQNEAQ. V was clipped by 5 bases and J by 7 bases, with 17 bases between them. The CDR3 sequence is 15 residues long. The CDR3 DNA follows: TGTGCCAGCAGCCCAGAGGGCGTGGGGGGTGAAAAACTGTTTTTT. It codes for CASSPEGVGGEKLFF.

This clonotype was seen at least ten times. The chain combines TRBV7-8 with TRBJ2-4, with D possibly TRBD1 on 5 matching bases. Trimming removed 5 bases from V and 2 bases from J, with 19 bases in between. The CDR3 runs to 17 residues. Germline CDR1 is SGHVS and CDR2 is FQNEAQ. CDR3 amino acids: CASSTLEGDRTKNIQYF. In DNA form, the CDR3 reads TGTGCCAGCAGCACCCTTGAAGGAGACAGAACCAAAAACATTCAGTACTTC. The whole variable domain, filled in from reference TRBV7-8 and TRBJ2-4, reads GAGVSQSPRYKVAKRGQDVALRCDPISGHVSLFWYQQALGQGPEFLTYFQNEAQLDKSGLPSDRFFAERPEGSVSTLKIQRTQQEDSAVYLCASSTLEGDRTKNIQYFGAGTRLSVL.

In this sample, this clonotype turned up a few times. The gene calls are TRBV12-3 or TRBV12-4 and TRBJ1-3; unclear D gene. This CDR3 region has 14 residues. V lost 7 bases and J 4 bases, leaving 14 bases between the germline ends. For the CDR3, the DNA is TGTGCCAGCAACTTTGGAGTTTTGGGAAACACCATATATTTT. It codes for CASNFGVLGNTIYF.

The genes are TRBV7-9 and TRBJ2-2; D is perhaps TRBD1 (5 bases). The length of the CDR3 is 16 residues. Trimming left V 4 bases short and J 1 base short, with 13 bases between. Looked up from germline, CDR1 is SEHNR and CDR2 is FQNEAQ (reference sequence). CDR3 protein: CASSSMGRLNTGELFF. CDR3 DNA: TGTGCCAGCAGCTCGATGGGGCGGTTGAACACCGGGGAGCTGTTTTTT.

The genes are TRBV5-5 and TRBJ1-1; D is undetermined. CDR1 and CDR2 from the germline V gene are SGHKS and YYEKEE (reference sequence). Trimming shortened V by 3 bases and J by 4 bases, and 22 bases separated the two germline ends. There are 17 residues in the CDR3. CDR3 sequence reads: CASSWALTSSKGTEAFF. The CDR3, as DNA: TGTGCCAGCAGCTGGGCGCTGACTAGCAGTAAGGGCACTGAAGCTTTCTTT.

This clonotype was seen a handful of times. This chain joins TRBV12-3 or TRBV12-4 and TRBJ2-7; D perhaps matches TRBD1 (5 bases). This CDR3 contains 16 residues. V was cut by 5 bases and J by 0 bases, with 17 bases left in between. The CDR3: CASSADRSPSSYEQYF. In nucleotides, the CDR3 is TGTGCCAGCAGTGCCGACAGATCCCCCAGCTCCTACGAGCAGTACTTC.

This clonotype was observed a single time. V and J are TRBV11-3 and TRBJ1-1; TRBD1 aligns across 7 bases. This CDR3 region has 16 residues. The V gene's germline CDR1 is SGHNT and CDR2 YENEEA. J lost 3 bases, V lost 3 bases, and 10 bases had no gene match. CDR3 bases: TGTGCCAGCAGCTTCCCCAATATAACAGGGGACACTGAAGCTTTCTTT. Protein: CASSFPNITGDTEAFF.

The chain employs TRBV9 and TRBJ2-5; D not resolved. CDR3 length: 15 residues. The V and J ends lost 0 bases and 5 bases respectively, with 14 bases between them. Germline values: CDR1 SGDLS, CDR2 YYNGEE. As DNA, the CDR3 is TGTGCCAGCAGCGTAGATCGCAAAACCTCGGAGACCCAGTACTTC. It is translated as CASSVDRKTSETQYF.

This clonotype was counted only a few times. This chain links TRBV6-1 with TRBJ2-1, with TRBD2 matching 9 bases. CDR1 is MNHNS and CDR2 is SASEGT in the germline V gene. V was pared by 7 bases and J by 7 bases, with 14 bases of the junction left unmatched. CDR3 length equals 16 residues. CDR3 amino acids: CASTYEGASGVNEQFF. DNA for the CDR3: TGTGCCAGCACCTACGAGGGGGCTAGCGGGGTAAATGAGCAGTTCTTC.

This clonotype was seen more than once but under ten times. The chain links TRBV19 to TRBJ2-1, with 10 bases identical to TRBD1. The germline V gene encodes CDR1 LNHDA and CDR2 SQIVND (reference sequence). CDR3 length equals 15 residues. Trimming at V came to 10 bases and at J to 7 bases, leaving 13 bases not matched to a gene. The CDR3 DNA follows: TGTGCCACTAGACTCAGGACAGGGGGAGGGAATGAGCAGTTCTTC. This gives the protein CATRLRTGGGNEQFF.